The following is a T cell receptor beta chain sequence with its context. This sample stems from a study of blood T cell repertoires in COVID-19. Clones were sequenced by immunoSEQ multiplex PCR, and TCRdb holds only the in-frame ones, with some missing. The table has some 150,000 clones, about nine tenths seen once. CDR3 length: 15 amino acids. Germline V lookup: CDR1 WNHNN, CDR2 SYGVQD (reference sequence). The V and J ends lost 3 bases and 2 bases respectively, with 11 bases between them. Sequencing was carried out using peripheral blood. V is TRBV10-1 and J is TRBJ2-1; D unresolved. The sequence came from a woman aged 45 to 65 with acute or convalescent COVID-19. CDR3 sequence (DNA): TGCGCCAGCAGTGAATCGAGTCTAACCTACAATGAGCAGTTCTTC. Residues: CASSESSLTYNEQFF.